This TCR beta chain was captured by sequencing in a study of monozygotic twins with inflammatory bowel disease. TCRdb re-called the 5' RACE reads; one entry per CDR3 protein, DNA not given. Its clone listing holds about 380,000 distinct CDR3 sequences. The CDR3 is made up of 14 amino acids. The germline V gene encodes CDR1 GTSNPN and CDR2 SVGIG (reference sequence). The receptor was derived from a human donor with ulcerative colitis or Crohn's disease, or a healthy co-twin of an affected twin (not recorded which). J is TRBJ1-4 and V is TRBV30. Sequenced material: blood. The CDR3: CAWSKYWGGEKLFF.